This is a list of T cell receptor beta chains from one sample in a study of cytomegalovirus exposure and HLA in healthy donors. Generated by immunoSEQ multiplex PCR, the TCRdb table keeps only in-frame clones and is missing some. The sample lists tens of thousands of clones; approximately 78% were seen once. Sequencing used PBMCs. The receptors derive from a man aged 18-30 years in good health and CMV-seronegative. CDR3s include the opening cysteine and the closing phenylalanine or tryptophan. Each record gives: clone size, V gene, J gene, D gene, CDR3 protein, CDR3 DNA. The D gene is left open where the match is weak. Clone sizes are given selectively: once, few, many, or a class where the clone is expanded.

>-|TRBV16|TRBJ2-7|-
CASMSGDFYEQYF
TGTGCCAGCATGTCGGGGGATTTCTACGAGCAGTACTTC
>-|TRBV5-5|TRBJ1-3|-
CASSFLGGTGNTIYF
TGTGCCAGCAGCTTTCTCGGGGGAACTGGAAACACCATATATTTT
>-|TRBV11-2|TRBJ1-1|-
CASSLEAGLTEAFF
TGTGCCAGCAGCTTAGAGGCAGGGTTGACTGAAGCTTTCTTT
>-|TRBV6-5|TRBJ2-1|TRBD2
CASSLAGEQFF
TGTGCCAGCAGCCTAGCGGGGGAGCAGTTCTTC
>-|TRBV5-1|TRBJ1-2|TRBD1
CASSPGQGYGYTF
TGCGCCAGCAGCCCGGGACAGGGCTATGGCTACACCTTC
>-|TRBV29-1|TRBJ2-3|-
CSVEVQGRQNTQYF
TGCAGCGTTGAGGTACAGGGCCGACAGAATACGCAGTATTTT
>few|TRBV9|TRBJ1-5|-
CASSSGGGNQPQHF
TGTGCCAGCAGCTCCGGGGGGGGGAATCAGCCCCAGCATTTT
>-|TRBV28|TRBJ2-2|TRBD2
CASLSSGRAHGELFF
TGTGCCAGCCTCTCTAGCGGGAGGGCCCACGGGGAGCTGTTTTTT
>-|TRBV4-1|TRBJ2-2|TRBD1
CASSHEWTGGTPRELFF
TGCGCCAGCAGCCACGAATGGACAGGGGGCACCCCCAGGGAGCTGTTTTTT
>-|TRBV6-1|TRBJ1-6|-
CASSGQTRSPLHF
TGTGCCAGCAGTGGACAGACCCGTTCACCCCTCCACTTT
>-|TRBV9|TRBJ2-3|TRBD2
CASSVDSGGPPDTQYF
TGTGCCAGCAGCGTAGATTCGGGAGGGCCGCCAGATACGCAGTATTTT
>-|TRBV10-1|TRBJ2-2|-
CASSLQARGGELFF
TGCGCCAGCAGCCTCCAAGCTCGAGGAGGGGAGCTGTTTTTT